These 7 T cell receptor beta chains were all obtained from the same sample, sequenced in a study of sequential checkpoint blockade in melanoma. Regarding treatment: randomized to nivolumab then ipilimumab (arm A) or the reverse (arm B). Repertoires were generated with immunoSEQ multiplex PCR, while TCRdb's copy carries only in-frame clones and drops some. The profile covers roughly 8,400 clones, with around 90% appearing a single time and approximately 15% taken by the ten largest. The sample consisted of CD8+ T cells sorted from blood (inferred from file names), taken from a patient given nivolumab and ipilimumab in sequence. The receptors shown here come from a human donor with melanoma.

In this sample, this clone turned up once. The chain joins TRBV5-1 to TRBJ1-1, with TRBD1 as a possible D gene (6 bases). Germline loops: CDR1 SGHRS, CDR2 YFSETQ. V was cut by 2 bases and J by 1 base, with 6 bases left in between. The CDR3 is made up of 13 amino acids. In DNA form, the CDR3 reads TGCGCCAGCAGCTTAGGGGGGAACACTGAAGCTTTCTTT. This sequence encodes CASSLGGNTEAFF.

This chain uses TRBV11-2 with TRBJ2-7, with no clear D. The ends were cut back, 0 bases at V and 3 bases at J, with 9 bases in the middle. This CDR3 comprises 14 residues. Germline V gene sequence: CDR1 SGHAT, CDR2 FQNNGV. CDR3 region: CASSLDSWNYEQYV. In nucleotides, the CDR3 is TGTGCCAGCAGCTTAGATTCTTGGAACTACGAGCAGTACGTC.

This chain joins TRBV14 and TRBJ1-2; TRBD1 matches 7 bases. Germline trimming cut 5 bases from V and 4 bases from J; bases unmatched to any gene: 4. This CDR3 has 13 residues. Germline CDR1 and CDR2: SGHDN and FVKESK. The CDR3 protein is CASSFTGVYGYTF. DNA of the CDR3: TGTGCCAGCAGCTTTACAGGGGTCTATGGCTACACCTTC.

The V and J genes are TRBV6-5 and TRBJ2-7; 7 bases agree with TRBD1. V lost 2 bases to trimming and J lost 6 bases; unmatched junction nucleotides: 7. Germline V gene data show CDR1 as MNHEY and CDR2 as SVGAGI. There are 14 residues in the CDR3. The CDR3 sequence is CASSYRGTVTEQYF. The CDR3 coding sequence is TGTGCCAGCAGTTACAGGGGGACAGTCACCGAGCAGTACTTC.

The rearrangement links TRBV6-4 to TRBJ2-7, with D maybe TRBD1 (6 bases). Germline V lookup: CDR1 MRHNA, CDR2 SNTAGT. The CDR3 spans 12 residues. Trimming took 7 bases from V and 2 from J, leaving 9 bases between them. This CDR3 reads CASKGEAYEQYV. CDR3 nucleotides: TGTGCCAGCAAGGGGGAAGCCTACGAGCAGTACGTC.

The chain couples TRBV7-2 to TRBJ2-7; 9 bases align to TRBD1. Per germline, CDR1 SGHTA and CDR2 FQGNSA. There are 15 residues in the CDR3. The ends lost 5 bases at V and 5 bases at J; junction bases unmatched: 10. CDR3 nucleotides: TGTGCCAGCAGCCCCTGGGACAGGGTTGTCGACGAGCAGTACTTC. Amino acid sequence: CASSPWDRVVDEQYF.

The CDR3 coding sequence is TGTGCCAGCAGCTTAGGGAGGAGCACTGAAGCTTTCTTT. Encoded protein: CASSLGRSTEAFF. This chain links TRBV11-2 with TRBJ1-1; no definite D call. V was pared by 1 base and J by 4 bases, with 7 bases between. There are 13 residues in the CDR3. Germline-derived CDR1 and CDR2 are SGHAT and FQNNGV.